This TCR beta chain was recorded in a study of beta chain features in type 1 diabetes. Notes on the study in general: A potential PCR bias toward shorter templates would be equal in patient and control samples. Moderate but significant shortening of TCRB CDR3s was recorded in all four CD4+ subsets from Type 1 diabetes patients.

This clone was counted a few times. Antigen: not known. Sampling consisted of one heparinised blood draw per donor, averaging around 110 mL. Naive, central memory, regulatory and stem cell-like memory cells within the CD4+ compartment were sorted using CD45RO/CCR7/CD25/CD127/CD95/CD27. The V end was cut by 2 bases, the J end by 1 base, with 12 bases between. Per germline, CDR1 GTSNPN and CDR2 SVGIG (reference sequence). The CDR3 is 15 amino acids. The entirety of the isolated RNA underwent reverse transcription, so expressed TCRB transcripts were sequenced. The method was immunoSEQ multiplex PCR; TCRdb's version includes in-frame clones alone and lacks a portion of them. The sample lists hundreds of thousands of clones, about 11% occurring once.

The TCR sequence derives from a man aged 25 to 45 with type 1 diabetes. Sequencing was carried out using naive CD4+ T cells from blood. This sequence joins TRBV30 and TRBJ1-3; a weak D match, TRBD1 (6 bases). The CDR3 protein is CAWSPRGGSGNTIYF. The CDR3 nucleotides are TGTGCCTGGAGTCCACGAGGGGGTTCTGGAAACACCATATATTTT.